Below, one TCR beta chain is given with its context. Assay: immunoSEQ multiplex PCR; the TCRdb copy retains only in-frame clones and omits some. In the table there are about 310,000 clones, roughly 88% of which are singletons. Germline lookup yields CDR1 MRHNA and CDR2 SNTAGT. The CDR3 length is 13 residues. Deletions cut 11 bases from V and 8 bases from J, with 18 bases between. Participants spanned ages roughly 18 to 90 years and resided in roughly 22 US areas. In Cohort 3, a recovered donor had either two negative PCRs, clearance, or symptom resolution. The sample comes from a study of blood T cell repertoires in COVID-19. Across the study: Acute-phase and convalescent COVID-19 samples originated in the United States, Italy and Spain.

The receptor was isolated from a man aged 25-40 years who had recovered from COVID-19. The chain links TRBV6-4 to TRBJ1-4; D might be TRBD1 (6 bases). Sequenced sample: PBMCs or T cells enriched from blood (not recorded which). This CDR3 reads CAGGAYAPEKLFF. DNA for the CDR3: TGTGCCGGGGGGGCGTACGCGCCAGAAAAACTGTTTTTT.